This T cell receptor (beta chain) was retrieved from a study of tumor-infiltrating lymphocytes in primary liver carcinoma. The authors made TCR beta cDNA from around 500 ng total RNA with a constant-region primer. Three nested multiplex PCR rounds of slightly modified ARM-PCR generated TCR beta libraries. TRBV1-TRBV30 forward primers and a C-beta reverse primer were used in the first two PCR rounds, which each ran for about 9 cycles. In TCRdb, the multiplex PCR reads were re-called with MiXCR into one record per CDR3 protein. The data contain 150,000 to 200,000 distinct CDR3 sequences, around 60% of them singletons. Germline-derived CDR1 and CDR2 are SQVTM and ANQGSEA. This CDR3 spans 13 amino acids. V dropped 5 bases and J dropped 6; count of bases not matched to a gene: 8. Details on this clonotype: This clone may be a read error of a much larger clone one base away.

It was unsorted whole blood that yielded blood RNA, and germline DNA was also extracted. Patients were treatment-naive with chronic HBV infection. Sequenced: peripheral blood. The TCR originated in a middle-aged man with primary liver carcinoma and hepatitis B virus infection. The rearrangement links TRBV29-1 to TRBJ2-3; 7 bases fit TRBD2. DNA for the CDR3: TGCAGCGTTCTAGGGGAGGGATTGGATACGCAGTATTTT. As protein: CSVLGEGLDTQYF.